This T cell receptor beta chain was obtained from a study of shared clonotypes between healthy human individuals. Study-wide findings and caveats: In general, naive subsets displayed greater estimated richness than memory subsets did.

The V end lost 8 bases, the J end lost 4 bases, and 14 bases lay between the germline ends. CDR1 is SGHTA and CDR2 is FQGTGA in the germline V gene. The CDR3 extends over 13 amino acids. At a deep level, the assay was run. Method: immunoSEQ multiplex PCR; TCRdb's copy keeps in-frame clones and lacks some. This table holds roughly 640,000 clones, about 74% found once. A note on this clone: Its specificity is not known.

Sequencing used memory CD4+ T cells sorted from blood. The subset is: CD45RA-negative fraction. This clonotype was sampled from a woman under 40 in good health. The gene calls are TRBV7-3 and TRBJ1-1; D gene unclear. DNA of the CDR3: TGTGCCAGCTCAAGTCCGGGGTTCACTGAAGCTTTCTTT. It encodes CASSSPGFTEAFF.